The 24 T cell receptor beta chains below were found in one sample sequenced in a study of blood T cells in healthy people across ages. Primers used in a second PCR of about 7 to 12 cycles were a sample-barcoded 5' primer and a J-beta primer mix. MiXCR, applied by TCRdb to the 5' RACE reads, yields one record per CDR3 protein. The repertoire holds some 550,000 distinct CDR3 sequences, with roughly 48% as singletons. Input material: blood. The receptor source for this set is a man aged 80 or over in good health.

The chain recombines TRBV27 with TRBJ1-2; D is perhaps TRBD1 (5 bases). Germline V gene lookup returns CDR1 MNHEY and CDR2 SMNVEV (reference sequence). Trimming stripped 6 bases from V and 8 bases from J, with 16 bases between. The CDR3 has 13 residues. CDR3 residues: CASSRDPGRGYTF. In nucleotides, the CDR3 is TGTGCCAGCAGCCGGGACCCAGGGCGAGGCTACACCTTC.

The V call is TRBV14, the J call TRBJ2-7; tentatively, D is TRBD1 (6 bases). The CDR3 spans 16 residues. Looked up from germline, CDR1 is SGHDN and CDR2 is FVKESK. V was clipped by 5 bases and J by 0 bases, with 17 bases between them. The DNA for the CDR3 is TGTGCCAGCAGCAGGCTAGGGACACCTCACTCCTACGAGCAGTACTTC. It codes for CASSRLGTPHSYEQYF.

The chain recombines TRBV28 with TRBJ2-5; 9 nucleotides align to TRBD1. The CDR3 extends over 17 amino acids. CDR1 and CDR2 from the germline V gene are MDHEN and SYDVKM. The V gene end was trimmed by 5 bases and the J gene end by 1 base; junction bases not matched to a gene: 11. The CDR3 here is CASSAPGTGSAQETQYF. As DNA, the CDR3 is TGTGCCAGCAGTGCACCAGGGACAGGGTCTGCCCAAGAGACCCAGTACTTC.

The CDR3 coding sequence is TGCAGTGCTCTGTCCCGGGACAGGGACAGCAAATATGGCTACACCTTC. Translating gives CSALSRDRDSKYGYTF. The V gene is TRBV20-1, the J gene TRBJ1-2, with 9 bases lining up with TRBD1. Germline CDR1 reads DFQATT; CDR2 reads SNEGSKA (reference sequence). The CDR3 spans 16 residues. The J segment lost 5 bases and the V segment lost 5 bases, leaving 15 bases of the junction unmatched.

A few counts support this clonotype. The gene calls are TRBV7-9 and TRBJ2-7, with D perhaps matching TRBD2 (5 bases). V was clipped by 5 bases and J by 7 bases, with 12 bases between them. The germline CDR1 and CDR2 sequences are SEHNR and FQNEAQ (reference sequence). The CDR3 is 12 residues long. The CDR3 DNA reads TGTGCCAGCAGCAAGGACTTGTGGGAGCAGTACTTC. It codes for CASSKDLWEQYF.

CDR3 in DNA: TGTGCCAGCAGTGCCGGGCCCCAAAACATTCAGTACTTC. Protein product: CASSAGPQNIQYF. The V call is TRBV6-2 or TRBV6-3, the J call TRBJ2-4; D not resolved. The germline V and J ends were trimmed by 5 bases and 5 bases, with 10 bases remaining between them. The CDR3 runs 13 residues. The germline CDR1 and CDR2 sequences are MNHEY and SVGEGT.

For the CDR3, the DNA is TGTGCCATCAGTGAGACATTGGATGGGGTCAATGAGCAGTTCTTC. Translated: CAISETLDGVNEQFF. V and J are TRBV10-3 and TRBJ2-1, with no clear D. CDR1 and CDR2 from the germline V gene are ENHRY and SYGVKD. This CDR3 is built from 15 residues. The ends were cut back, 2 bases at V and 6 bases at J, with 14 bases in the middle.

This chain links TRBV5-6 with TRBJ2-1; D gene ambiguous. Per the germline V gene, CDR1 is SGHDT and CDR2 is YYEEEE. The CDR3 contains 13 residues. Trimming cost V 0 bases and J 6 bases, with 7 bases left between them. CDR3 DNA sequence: TGTGCCAGCAGCTTGGGACTTCGCAATGAGCAGTTCTTC. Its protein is CASSLGLRNEQFF.

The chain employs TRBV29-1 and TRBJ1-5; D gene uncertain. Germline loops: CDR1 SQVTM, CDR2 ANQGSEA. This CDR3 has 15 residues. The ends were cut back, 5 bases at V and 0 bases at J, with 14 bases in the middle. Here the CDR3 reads CSVTDGTLSNQPQHF. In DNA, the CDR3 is TGCAGCGTTACAGACGGAACCCTTAGCAATCAGCCCCAGCATTTT.

CDR3: CASSLVGTSPQETQYF. CDR3 coding DNA: TGTGCCAGCAGCTTAGTTGGGACTAGTCCCCAAGAGACCCAGTACTTC. The chain has TRBV7-8 and TRBJ2-5, with TRBD2 matching 8 bases. V shed 1 base, J shed 1 base, and the junction held 5 bases outside the gene matches. Germline assignment: CDR1 SGHVS and CDR2 FQNEAQ. The CDR3 consists of 16 residues.

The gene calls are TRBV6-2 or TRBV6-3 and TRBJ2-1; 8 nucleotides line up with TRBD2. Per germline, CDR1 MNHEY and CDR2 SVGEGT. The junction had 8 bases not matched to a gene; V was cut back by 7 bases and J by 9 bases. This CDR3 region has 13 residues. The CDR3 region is CASIYPAGGEQFF. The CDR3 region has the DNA TGTGCCAGCATCTACCCCGCGGGGGGTGAGCAGTTCTTC.

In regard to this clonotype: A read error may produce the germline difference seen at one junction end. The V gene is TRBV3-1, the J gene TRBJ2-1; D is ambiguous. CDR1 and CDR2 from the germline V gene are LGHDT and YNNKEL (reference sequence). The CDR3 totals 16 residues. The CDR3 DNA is TGTACCAGCAGCCAAGATCTGGTTGTCACTTACAATGAGCAGTTCTTC. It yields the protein CTSSQDLVVTYNEQFF.

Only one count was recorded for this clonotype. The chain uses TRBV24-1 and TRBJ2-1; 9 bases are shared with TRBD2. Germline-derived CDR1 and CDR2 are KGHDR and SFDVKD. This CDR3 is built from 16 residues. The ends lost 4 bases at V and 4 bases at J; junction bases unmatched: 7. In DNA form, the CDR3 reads TGTGCCACCAGTGACCGGCCCAGCGGGGGGTACAATGAGCAGTTCTTC. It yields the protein CATSDRPSGGYNEQFF.

CDR3 residues: CASSLAGISTDTQYF. In DNA, the CDR3 is TGCGCCAGCAGCTTAGCGGGCATCAGCACAGATACGCAGTATTTT. The V and J genes are TRBV5-1 and TRBJ2-3, with D possibly being TRBD2 (6 bases). V lost 2 bases, J lost 0 bases, and 10 bases lay in between. Germline assignment: CDR1 SGHRS and CDR2 YFSETQ. The CDR3 is made up of 15 amino acids. Drawing the rest from reference TRBV5-1 and TRBJ2-3, the complete variable domain is KAGVTQTPRYLIKTRGQQVTLSCSPISGHRSVSWYQQTPGQGLQFLFEYFSETQRNKGNFPGRFSGRQFSNSRSEMNVSTLELGDSALYLCASSLAGISTDTQYFGPGTRLTVL.

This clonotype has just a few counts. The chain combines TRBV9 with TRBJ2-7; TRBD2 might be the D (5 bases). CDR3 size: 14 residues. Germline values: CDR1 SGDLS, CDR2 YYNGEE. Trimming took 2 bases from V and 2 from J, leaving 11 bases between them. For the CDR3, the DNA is TGTGCCAGCAGCGTTGACTATGCGGCCTACGAGCAGTACTTC. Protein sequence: CASSVDYAAYEQYF.

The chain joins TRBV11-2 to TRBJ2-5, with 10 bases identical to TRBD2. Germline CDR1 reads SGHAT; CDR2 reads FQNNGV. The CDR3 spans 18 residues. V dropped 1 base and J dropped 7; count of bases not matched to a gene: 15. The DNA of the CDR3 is TGTGCCAGCAGCTTAGCGCCTAGCGGGGGCCCCCAATTTAGGACCCAGTACTTC. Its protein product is CASSLAPSGGPQFRTQYF.

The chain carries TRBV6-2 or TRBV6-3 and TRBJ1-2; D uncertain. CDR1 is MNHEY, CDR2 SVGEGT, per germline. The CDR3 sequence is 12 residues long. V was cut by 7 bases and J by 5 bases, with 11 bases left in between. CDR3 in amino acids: CASTLGEYGYTF. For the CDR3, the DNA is TGTGCCAGCACCCTCGGGGAGTATGGCTACACCTTC.

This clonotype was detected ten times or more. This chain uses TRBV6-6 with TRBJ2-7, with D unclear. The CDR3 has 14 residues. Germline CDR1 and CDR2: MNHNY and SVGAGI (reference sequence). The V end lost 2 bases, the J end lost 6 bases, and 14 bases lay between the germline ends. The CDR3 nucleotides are TGTGCCAGCAGTTACCCGGTGGGAACCGCCGAGCAGTACTTC. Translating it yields CASSYPVGTAEQYF.

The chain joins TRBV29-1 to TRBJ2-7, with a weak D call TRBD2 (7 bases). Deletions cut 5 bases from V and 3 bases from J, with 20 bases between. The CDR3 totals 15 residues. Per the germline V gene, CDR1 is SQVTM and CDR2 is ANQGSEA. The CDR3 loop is CSVKGGAQHVYEQYF. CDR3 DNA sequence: TGCAGCGTTAAGGGGGGGGCGCAACACGTCTACGAGCAGTACTTC.

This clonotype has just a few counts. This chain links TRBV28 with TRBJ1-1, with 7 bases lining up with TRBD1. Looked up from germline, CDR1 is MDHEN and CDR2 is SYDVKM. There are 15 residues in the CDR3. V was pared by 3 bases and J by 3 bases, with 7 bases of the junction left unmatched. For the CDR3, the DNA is TGTGCCAGCAGTTTGAGAGGGGGCGCGGACACTGAAGCTTTCTTT. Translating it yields CASSLRGGADTEAFF.

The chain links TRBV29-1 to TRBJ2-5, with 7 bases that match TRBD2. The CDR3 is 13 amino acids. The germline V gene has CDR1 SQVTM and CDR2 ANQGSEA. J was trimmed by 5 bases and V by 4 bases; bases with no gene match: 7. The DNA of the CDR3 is TGCAGCGTTGTGTCTAGCGGAGAGGAGACCCAGTACTTC. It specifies CSVVSSGEETQYF.

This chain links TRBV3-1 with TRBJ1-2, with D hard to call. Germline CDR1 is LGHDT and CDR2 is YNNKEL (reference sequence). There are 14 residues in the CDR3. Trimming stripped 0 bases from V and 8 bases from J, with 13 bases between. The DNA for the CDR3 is TGTGCCAGCAGCCAAGATACGAGGGTGGGCGGCTACACCTTC. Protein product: CASSQDTRVGGYTF.

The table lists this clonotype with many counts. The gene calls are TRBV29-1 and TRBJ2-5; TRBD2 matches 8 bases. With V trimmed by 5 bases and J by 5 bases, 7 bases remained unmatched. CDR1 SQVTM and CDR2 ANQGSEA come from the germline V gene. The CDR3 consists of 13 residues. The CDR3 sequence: CSVTRLARETQYF. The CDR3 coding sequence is TGCAGCGTTACCCGACTAGCGCGGGAGACCCAGTACTTC.

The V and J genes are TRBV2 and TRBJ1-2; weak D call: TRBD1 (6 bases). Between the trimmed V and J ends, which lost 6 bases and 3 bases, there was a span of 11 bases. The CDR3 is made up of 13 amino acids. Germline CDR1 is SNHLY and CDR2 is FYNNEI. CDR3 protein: CASRRTDYYGYTF. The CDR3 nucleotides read TGTGCCAGCAGGAGGACAGACTACTATGGCTACACCTTC. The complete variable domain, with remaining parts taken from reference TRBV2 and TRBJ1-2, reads EPEVTQTPSHQVTQMGQEVILRCVPISNHLYFYWYRQILGQKVEFLVSFYNNEISEKSEIFDDQFSVERPDGSNFTLKIRSTKLEDSAMYFCASRRTDYYGYTFGSGTRLTVV.